This T cell receptor (beta chain) was recovered during a study of T cell responses to AZD1222 COVID-19 vaccine. Findings and caveats of the study: As reported, nearly half of all spike-specific TCRs target variant regions that are unmutated.

With V trimmed by 9 bases and J by 4 bases, 5 bases remained unmatched. This CDR3 has 14 residues. Germline V gene data show CDR1 as SNHLY and CDR2 as FYNNEI. Turning to this clone: Its specificity is not known.

Profiled with immunoSEQ multiplex PCR; TCRdb holds only in-frame clones, not every one. The sample lists around 170,000 clones; around 93% were seen once. The J gene is TRBJ2-1, the V gene TRBV2, with 11 bases matching TRBD2. This specimen was peripheral blood, taken on day 0 of AZD1222 vaccination. The sequence was collected from an adult in good health. CDR3 region: CASLAGGGYNEQFF. CDR3 nucleotides: TGTGCCAGTTTAGCGGGAGGGGGTTACAATGAGCAGTTCTTC.